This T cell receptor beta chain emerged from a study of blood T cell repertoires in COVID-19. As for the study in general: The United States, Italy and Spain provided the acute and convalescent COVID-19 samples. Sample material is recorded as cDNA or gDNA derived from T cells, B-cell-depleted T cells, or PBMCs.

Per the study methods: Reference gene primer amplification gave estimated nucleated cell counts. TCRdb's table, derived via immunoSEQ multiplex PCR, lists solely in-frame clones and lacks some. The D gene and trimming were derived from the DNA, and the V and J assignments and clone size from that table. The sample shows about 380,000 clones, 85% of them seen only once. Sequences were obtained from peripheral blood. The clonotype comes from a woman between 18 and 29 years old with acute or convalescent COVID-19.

The DNA for the CDR3 is TGTGCCAGCAGTCCATGGGCCGCGAACACTGAAGCTTTCTTT. This codes for CASSPWAANTEAFF. V is TRBV28 and J is TRBJ1-1; D is unclear. The V and J ends lost 5 bases and 1 base respectively, with 11 bases between them. CDR3 length: 14 residues. Germline CDR1 MDHEN, CDR2 SYDVKM.